This T cell receptor beta chain was recovered during a study of blood T cell repertoires in COVID-19. Overall study context: The United States, Italy and Spain were the sources of the acute and convalescent COVID-19 samples. Sources were T cells, B-cell-depleted T cells, or PBMCs; the material itself was cDNA or gDNA.

Only in-frame clones appear in the TCRdb table, and some are missing; sequencing was by immunoSEQ multiplex PCR. The repertoire includes about 270,000 clones, 89% of them detected once, and approximately 2% sits in the top ten. The CDR3 covers 16 residues. The V and J ends lost 4 bases and 6 bases, in that order; junction bases with no gene match: 5. Germline-derived CDR1 and CDR2 are KGHSH and LQKENI. The clonotype comes from a man aged 45-65 years with acute or convalescent COVID-19. V gene TRBV18 combines with J gene TRBJ2-3; 15 bases agree with TRBD2. Specimen: peripheral blood. CDR3 DNA: TGTGCCAGCTCACTCGGACTAGCGGGGGGGAGTGATACGCAGTATTTT. Translated: CASSLGLAGGSDTQYF.